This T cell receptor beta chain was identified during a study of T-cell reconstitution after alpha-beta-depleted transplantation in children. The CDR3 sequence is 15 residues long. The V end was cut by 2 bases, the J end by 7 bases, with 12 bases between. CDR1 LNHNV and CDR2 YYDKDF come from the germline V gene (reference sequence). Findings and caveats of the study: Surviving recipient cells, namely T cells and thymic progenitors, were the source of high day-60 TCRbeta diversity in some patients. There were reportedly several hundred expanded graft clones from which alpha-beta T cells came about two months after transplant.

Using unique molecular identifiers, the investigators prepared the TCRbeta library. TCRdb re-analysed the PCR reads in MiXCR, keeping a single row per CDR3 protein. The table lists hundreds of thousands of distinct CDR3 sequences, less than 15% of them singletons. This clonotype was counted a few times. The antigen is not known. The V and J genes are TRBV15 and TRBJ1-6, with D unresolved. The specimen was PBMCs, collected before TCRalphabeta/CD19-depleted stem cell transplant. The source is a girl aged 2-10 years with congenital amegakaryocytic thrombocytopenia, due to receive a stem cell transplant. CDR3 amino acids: CATSRTSGANSPLHF. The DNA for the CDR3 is TGTGCCACCAGCAGAACATCAGGAGCAAATTCACCCCTCCACTTT.